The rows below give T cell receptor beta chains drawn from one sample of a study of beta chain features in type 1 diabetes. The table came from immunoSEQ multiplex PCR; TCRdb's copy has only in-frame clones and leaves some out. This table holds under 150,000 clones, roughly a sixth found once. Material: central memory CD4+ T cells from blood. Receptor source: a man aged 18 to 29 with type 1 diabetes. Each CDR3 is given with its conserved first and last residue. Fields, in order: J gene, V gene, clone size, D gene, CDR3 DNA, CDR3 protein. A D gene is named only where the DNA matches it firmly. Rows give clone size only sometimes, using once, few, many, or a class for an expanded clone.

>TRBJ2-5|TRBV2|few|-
TGTGCCAGCAGAGAGACAGAGGAAGAGACCCAGTACTTC
CASRETEEETQYF
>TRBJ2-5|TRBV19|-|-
TGTGCCAGTAGTATCCGGGACACGGAGACCCAGTACTTC
CASSIRDTETQYF
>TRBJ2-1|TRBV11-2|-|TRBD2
TGTGCCTCCAGGGGTGCTAGCGGGAGTTTGGTGCAGTTCTTC
CASRGASGSLVQFF
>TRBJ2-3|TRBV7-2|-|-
TGTGCCAGCCTCGTAACAGATACGCAGTATTTT
CASLVTDTQYF
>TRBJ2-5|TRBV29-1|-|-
TGCAGCGGCCAGGGGTTGGGAGAGACCCAGTACTTC
CSGQGLGETQYF
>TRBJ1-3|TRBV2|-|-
TGTGCCAGCAGTGACGCCCTGGGGATGGGGCGTGACTCTGGAAACACCATATATTTT
CASSDALGMGRDSGNTIYF
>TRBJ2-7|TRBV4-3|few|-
TGCGCCAGCAGCCAAGAAGTGTACTACGAGCAGTACTTC
CASSQEVYYEQYF
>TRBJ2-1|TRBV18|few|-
TGTGCCAGCTCACCACGGGCCGGGGGCACCTACAATGAGCAGTTCTTC
CASSPRAGGTYNEQFF
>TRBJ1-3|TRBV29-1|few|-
TGCAGCGTTGAGGATTCTGGAAACACCATATATTTT
CSVEDSGNTIYF
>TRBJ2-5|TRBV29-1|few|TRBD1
TGCAGCGTCAGGGGGAGTCTGTATATAGAGACCCAGTACTTC
CSVRGSLYIETQYF
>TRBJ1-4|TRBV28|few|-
TGTGCCAGCAGTTTGCCGTCGGGCGCTAATGAAAAACTGTTTTTT
CASSLPSGANEKLFF
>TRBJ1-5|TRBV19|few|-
TGTGCCAGTACCACGATGTCAGATCAGCCCCAGCATTTT
CASTTMSDQPQHF
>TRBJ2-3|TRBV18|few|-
TGTGCCAGCTCACCACAAGTGTTGGGCACAGATACGCAGTATTTT
CASSPQVLGTDTQYF
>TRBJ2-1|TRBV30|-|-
TGTGCCTGGAGTATCGACGCTGGCTCCTACAATGAGCAGTTCTTC
CAWSIDAGSYNEQFF
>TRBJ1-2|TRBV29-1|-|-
TGCAGCGTTGTCTCAGGGGTATATGGCTACACCTTC
CSVVSGVYGYTF
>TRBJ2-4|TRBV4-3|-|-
TGCGCCAGCAGCCAAGAACTAGGGGCCAAAAACATTCAGTACTTC
CASSQELGAKNIQYF
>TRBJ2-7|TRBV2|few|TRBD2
TGTGCCAGCAGTGACACTAGCGGGATTGACGAGCAGTACTTC
CASSDTSGIDEQYF
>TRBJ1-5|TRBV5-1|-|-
TGCGCCAGCAGCTTGGACGGGGGAAACCAGCCCCAGCATTTT
CASSLDGGNQPQHF
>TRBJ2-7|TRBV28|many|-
TGTGCCAGCAGACGGATACAAGTAACCCACGAGCAGTACTTC
CASRRIQVTHEQYF
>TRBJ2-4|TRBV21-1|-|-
TGTGCCAGCAGCCCTCAGGGAGCCAGGGTGCCAAAAAACATTCAGTACTTC
CASSPQGARVPKNIQYF
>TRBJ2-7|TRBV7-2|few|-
TGTGCCAGCAGCTCATCGGGACATTCCTACGAGCAGTACTTC
CASSSSGHSYEQYF
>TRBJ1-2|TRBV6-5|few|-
TGTGCCAGCATCTCAGGGAGGGACATTGGCTACACCTTC
CASISGRDIGYTF
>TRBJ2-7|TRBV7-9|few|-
TGTGCCAGCAGCCAGGCGAACTCGCATCTCGAGCAGTACTTC
CASSQANSHLEQYF
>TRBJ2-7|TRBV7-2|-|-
TGTGCCAGCAGCCCCCGAGACTACGCCTACGAGCAGTACTTC
CASSPRDYAYEQYF
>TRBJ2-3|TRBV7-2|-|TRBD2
TGTGCCAGCAGCTTTAGCGGGGGCACAGATACGCAGTATTTT
CASSFSGGTDTQYF
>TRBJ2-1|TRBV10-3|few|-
TGTGCCATCAGCGTGACAGACAAGGGTGAGCAGTTCTTC
CAISVTDKGEQFF
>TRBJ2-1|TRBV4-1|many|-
TGCGCCAGCAGCCAAGTGACCCACAATGAGCAGTTCTTC
CASSQVTHNEQFF
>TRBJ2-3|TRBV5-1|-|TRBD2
TGCGCCAGCAGCACGGGGACTAGCGGGGCGCGCACAGATACGCAGTATTTT
CASSTGTSGARTDTQYF
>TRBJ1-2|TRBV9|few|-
TGTGCCAGCAGCCCCAAGCGTGGAACATCGACCTATGGCTACACCTTC
CASSPKRGTSTYGYTF
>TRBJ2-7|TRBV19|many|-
TGTGCCAGTAGTTTTCGCTACGAGCAGTACTTC
CASSFRYEQYF
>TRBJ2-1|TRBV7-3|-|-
TGTGCCAGCAGTCTTGGGACACCAACCTACAATGAGCAGTTCTTC
CASSLGTPTYNEQFF
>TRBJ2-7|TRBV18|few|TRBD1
TGTGCCAGCTCACCTGGACAGGGGGAGTCCTACGAGCAGTACTTC
CASSPGQGESYEQYF
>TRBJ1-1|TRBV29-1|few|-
TGCAGCGGCAGGGAGGGAACTGAAGCTTTCTTT
CSGREGTEAFF
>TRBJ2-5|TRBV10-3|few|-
TGTGCCATCAGTAGGAGCGGCCAAGAGACCCAGTACTTC
CAISRSGQETQYF
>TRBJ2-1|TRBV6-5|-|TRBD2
TGTGCCAGCAGTAAGAGCGGGAGGGCCCGGGAGCAGTTCTTC
CASSKSGRAREQFF
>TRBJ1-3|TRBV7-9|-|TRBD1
TGTGCCAGCAGCCTCCGACAGGGGCCTGGAAACACCATATATTTT
CASSLRQGPGNTIYF